Described below is a single TCR beta chain sequence and its context. What antigen it recognizes has not been identified. No base quality values were provided; no much bigger clone lies one nucleotide off. CD8 naive samples were CD45RO-negative cells positively selected for CCR7, giving a CD45RA+CCR7+ population that excluded TemRA cells. The donors were healthy, HIV-negative adults with no recently reported acute infections or vaccinations. All donors were Caucasian adults living in Nashville, Tennessee, USA. After blood collection by leukapheresis, PBMCs were isolated using Ficoll-Histopaque density gradient centrifugation and then cryopreserved in the vapor phase of liquid nitrogen. Analytical flow cytometry was used to check the purity and quantity of each magnetically sorted T cell population. Genomic DNA was isolated from every sorted fraction and measured by UV absorbance on a Nanodrop 2000c.

Taken from cysteine to phenylalanine, the CDR3 has 13 residues. The entry retains the CDR3 DNA only, 39 bases that are in frame from base 1. Sequences SGHRS (CDR1) and YFSETQ (CDR2) are obtained from the germline V gene. A distance of 6 bases separates the germline ends of V and J, which lose 2 bases and 1 base respectively. Using the deep immunoSEQ assay, multiplex PCR amplified TCR CDR3 regions from genomic DNA. Genomic DNA extracted from each cell subset was distributed evenly over all wells of several immunoSEQ 96-well plates, and each plate served as one replicate. For sorted subsets, roughly 200 ng of genomic DNA, equivalent to 30,000 or so T cell genomes, went into each replicate PCR. Purified libraries were quantified with a Qubit 3.0 fluorometer, sized on a Bioanalyzer 2100, and re-quantified with the KAPA Library Quantification kit. Every immunoSEQ 96-well plate was sequenced on a separate single-read 150-cycle Illumina NextSeq 550 flow cell. In the original analysis: Because only junctional sequences without quality scores were contained in the immunoSEQ output, filtering matching that applied to full-length reads could not be performed. Sequences were annotated with PyIR, a Python wrapper for IgBLAST v1.9, and V/J genes and CDR3 were assigned using IMGT germline references. Reads were filtered out if the reads had weak V/J assignments (E-value above 1e-6), no CDR3, stop codons, out-of-frame junctions, or ambiguous translated residues. V3J clonotypes were defined as sequences sharing the same inferred V gene, J gene, and CDR3 amino acid sequence. The percentage overlap between two repertoires was calculated by dividing the number of shared unique clonotypes by the size of the smaller repertoire. Repertoire richness was assessed with RTK rarefaction, the Chao1 estimator, and Recon v2.1 estimates of unobserved clonotypes. For all TCRbeta clonotypes obtained by the gDNA method from a handful of donors, generation probabilities were computed with OLGA. As stored in TCRdb, this immuneACCESS dataset retains in-frame rearrangements with V and J assigned. A fraction of the clones does not appear; measured against another copy, unresolved V genes explain less than half of the discrepancy, and the remainder lacks a known reason. The V and J calls and clone size come from that table; D and trimming were worked out from the DNA. This sample is represented by roughly 2.1 million clones; approximately 94% of them were singletons. The ten largest account for approximately 1.7% of the sample.

The data are from a study of shared clonotypes between healthy human individuals (dated by TCRdb to about 2020). Turning to the overall study: Three men and two women, aged 18 to 49 years, made up the cohort. For each donor, CD4 naive and CD4 memory were each given three plates, CD8 naive was given two plates, and CD8 memory was given one plate. The study deeply sequenced blood TCR repertoires of five healthy adults to estimate repertoire size and the extent of clonotype sharing between individuals. Libraries were prepared and TCR repertoires were sequenced by different laboratories using diverse techniques, in order to increase sequencing depth and limit assay-specific biases. Per donor, leukapheresis produced somewhere between about 0.94 and 9.5 billion PBMCs.

The research as a whole found: Sampling was restricted to blood, and TCR repertoires in tissue are likely to differ from TCR repertoires in blood. The genetic and exposure-history diversity represented was limited by the small number of donors. Sharing across a few donors was observed for around 5% of naive CD4, under 4% of naive CD8, 2.3% of memory CD4, and roughly 0.4% of memory CD8 clonotypes. Estimated clonotype richness was generally larger for naive than for memory subsets. Based on pairwise subsampling, the degree of clonotype sharing among donors was expected to be affected by sequencing depth. Compared with non-shared clonotypes, the clonotypes found in all four sorted-subset donors had higher generation probabilities. Incomplete sequencing was indicated by rarefaction of sorted-subset datasets, despite the large sequencing depth.

Sample: naive CD8+ T cells from PBMCs. Taken with the paper, the label for cell subset or site translates to: CD45RA+CCR7+. The sequence is built from TRBV5-1 and TRBJ1-1; too little of a D gene remains to name it. This TCR was sampled from a man aged 18 to 35 in good health. Some clones in this sample may be carry-over from other donors' samples. The nucleotide sequence is given as TGCGCCAGCAGCTTTCTCAGGAACACTGAAGCTTTCTTT. Translated, it gives CASSFLRNTEAFF.